Included here is one T cell receptor beta chain sequence, with context. Autoimmune disease history or systemic immunosuppression disqualified patients. The source of the sample is a study of OX40 agonist ivuxolimab in advanced cancers. Study at large: Every patient in dose escalation had hepatocellular carcinoma, melanoma, renal cell or head and neck cancer.

This table comes from immunoSEQ multiplex PCR, and its TCRdb copy is limited to in-frame clones, with some not included. The sample consists of about 19,000 clones, around 90% of them appearing once. The CDR3 is 15 amino acids. V dropped 5 bases and J dropped 5 bases, with 16 bases sitting between them. The germline V gene encodes CDR1 SEHNR and CDR2 FQNEAQ (reference sequence). The V and J genes are TRBV7-9 and TRBJ2-1; D possibly uses TRBD1 or TRBD2 (5 bases each). Sequenced here: CD4+ or CD8+ T cells sorted from blood, sampled in a trial of the OX40 agonist ivuxolimab. The receptor's source is an adult with an advanced solid tumor such as melanoma, head and neck, liver or kidney cancer. CDR3 sequence: CASSPLGRGNNEQFF. The CDR3 DNA follows: TGTGCCAGCAGCCCCCTCGGCCGGGGCAACAATGAGCAGTTCTTC.